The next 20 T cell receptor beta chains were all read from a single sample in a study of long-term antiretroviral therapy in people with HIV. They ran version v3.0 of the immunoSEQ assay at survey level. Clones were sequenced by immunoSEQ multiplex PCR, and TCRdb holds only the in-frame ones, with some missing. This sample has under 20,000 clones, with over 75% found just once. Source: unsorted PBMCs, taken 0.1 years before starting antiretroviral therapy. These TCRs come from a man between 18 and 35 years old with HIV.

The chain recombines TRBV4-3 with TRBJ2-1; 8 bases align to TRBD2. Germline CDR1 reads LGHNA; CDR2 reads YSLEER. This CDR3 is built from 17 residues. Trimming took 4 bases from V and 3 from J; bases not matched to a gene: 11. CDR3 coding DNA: TGCGCCAGCAGCCCCATGACCGGGGGGGGCGTCTACAATGAGCAGTTCTTC. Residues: CASSPMTGGGVYNEQFF.

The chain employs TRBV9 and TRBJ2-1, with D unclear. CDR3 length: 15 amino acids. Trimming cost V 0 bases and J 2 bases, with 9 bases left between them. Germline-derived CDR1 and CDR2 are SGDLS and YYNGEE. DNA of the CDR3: TGTGCCAGCAGCGTAGTCAGCGACCCCTACAATGAGCAGTTCTTC. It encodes CASSVVSDPYNEQFF. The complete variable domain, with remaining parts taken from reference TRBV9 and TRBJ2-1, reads DSGVTQTPKHLITATGQRVTLRCSPRSGDLSVYWYQQSLDQGLQFLIQYYNGEERAKGNILERFSAQQFPDLHSELNLSSLELGDSALYFCASSVVSDPYNEQFFGPGTRLTVL.

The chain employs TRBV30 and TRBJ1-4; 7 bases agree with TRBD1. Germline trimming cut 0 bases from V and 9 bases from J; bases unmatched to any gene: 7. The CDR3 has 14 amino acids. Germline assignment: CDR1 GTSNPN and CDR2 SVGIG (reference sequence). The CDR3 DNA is TGTGCCTGGAGTGTGCAGGGGGGGATGAAAAAACTGTTTTTT. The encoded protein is CAWSVQGGMKKLFF.

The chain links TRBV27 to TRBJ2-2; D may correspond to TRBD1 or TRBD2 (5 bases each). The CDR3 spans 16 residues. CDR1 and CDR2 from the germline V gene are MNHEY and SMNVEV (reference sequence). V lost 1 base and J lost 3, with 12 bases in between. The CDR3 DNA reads TGTGCCAGCAGTTTATTCTTACTAGGGGACACCGGGGAGCTGTTTTTT. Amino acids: CASSLFLLGDTGELFF.

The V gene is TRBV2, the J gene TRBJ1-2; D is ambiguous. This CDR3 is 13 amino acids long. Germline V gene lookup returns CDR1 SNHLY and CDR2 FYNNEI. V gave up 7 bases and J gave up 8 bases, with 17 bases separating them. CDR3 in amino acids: CASNFRPDVGYTF. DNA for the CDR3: TGTGCCAGCAACTTTAGGCCTGATGTGGGCTACACCTTC.

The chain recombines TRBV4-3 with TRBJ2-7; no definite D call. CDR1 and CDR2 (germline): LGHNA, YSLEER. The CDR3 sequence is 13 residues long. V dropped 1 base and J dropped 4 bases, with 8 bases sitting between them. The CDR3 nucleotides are TGCGCCAGCAGCCAAGTAGGACGATACGAGCAGTACTTC. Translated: CASSQVGRYEQYF.

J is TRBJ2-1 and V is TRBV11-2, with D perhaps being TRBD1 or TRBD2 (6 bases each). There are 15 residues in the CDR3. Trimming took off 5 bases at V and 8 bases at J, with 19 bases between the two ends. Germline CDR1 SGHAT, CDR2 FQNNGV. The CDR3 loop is CASSPFGGLYDEQFF. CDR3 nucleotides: TGTGCCAGCAGCCCCTTCGGGGGCTTATATGATGAGCAGTTCTTC.

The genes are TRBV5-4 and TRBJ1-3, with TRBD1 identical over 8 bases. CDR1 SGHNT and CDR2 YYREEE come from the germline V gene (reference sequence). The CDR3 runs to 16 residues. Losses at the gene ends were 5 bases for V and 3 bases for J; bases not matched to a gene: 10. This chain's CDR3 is CASSRDRGLNGNTIYF. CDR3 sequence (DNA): TGTGCCAGCAGTCGAGACAGGGGACTGAATGGAAACACCATATATTTT.

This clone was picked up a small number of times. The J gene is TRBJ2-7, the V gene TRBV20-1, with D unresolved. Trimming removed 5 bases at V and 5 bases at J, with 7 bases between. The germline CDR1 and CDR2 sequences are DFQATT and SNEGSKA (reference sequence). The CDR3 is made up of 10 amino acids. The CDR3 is CSAGFNEQYF. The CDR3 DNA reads TGCAGTGCTGGGTTCAACGAGCAGTACTTC.

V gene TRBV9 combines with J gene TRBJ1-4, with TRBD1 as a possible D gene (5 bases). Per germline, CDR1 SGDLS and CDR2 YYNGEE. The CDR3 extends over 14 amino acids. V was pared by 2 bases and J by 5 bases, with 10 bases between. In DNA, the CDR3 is TGTGCCAGCAGCGTCGACAGTTACAATGAAAAACTGTTTTTT. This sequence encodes CASSVDSYNEKLFF.

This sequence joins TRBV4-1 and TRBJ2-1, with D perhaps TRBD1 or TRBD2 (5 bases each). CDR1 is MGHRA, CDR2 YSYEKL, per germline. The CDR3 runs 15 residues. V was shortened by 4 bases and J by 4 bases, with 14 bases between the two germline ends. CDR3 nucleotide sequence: TGCGCCAGCAGCCGTCTCGGGGACGGATACAATGAGCAGTTCTTC. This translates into CASSRLGDGYNEQFF.

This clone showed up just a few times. The CDR3 is CASSLSPGQGSYEQYF. The CDR3 nucleotides are TGTGCCAGCAGTTTATCGCCGGGACAGGGTTCCTACGAGCAGTACTTC. The rearrangement joins TRBV27 to TRBJ2-7; 9 bases align to TRBD1. J was trimmed by 1 base and V by 0 bases; bases with no gene match: 4. The CDR3 consists of 16 residues. Germline V gene sequence: CDR1 MNHEY, CDR2 SMNVEV (reference sequence).

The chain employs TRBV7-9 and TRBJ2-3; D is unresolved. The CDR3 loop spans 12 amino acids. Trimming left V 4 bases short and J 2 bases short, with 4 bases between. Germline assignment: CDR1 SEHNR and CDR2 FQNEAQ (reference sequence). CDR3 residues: CASSSHTDTQYF. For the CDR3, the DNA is TGTGCCAGCAGCTCCCACACAGATACGCAGTATTTT.

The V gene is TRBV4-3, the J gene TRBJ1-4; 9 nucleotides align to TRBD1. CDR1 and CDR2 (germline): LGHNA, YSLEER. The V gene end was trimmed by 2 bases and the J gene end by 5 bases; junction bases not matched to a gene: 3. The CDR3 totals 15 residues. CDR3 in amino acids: CASSQSGTGNEKLFF. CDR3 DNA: TGCGCCAGCAGCCAATCCGGGACAGGGAATGAAAAACTGTTTTTT.

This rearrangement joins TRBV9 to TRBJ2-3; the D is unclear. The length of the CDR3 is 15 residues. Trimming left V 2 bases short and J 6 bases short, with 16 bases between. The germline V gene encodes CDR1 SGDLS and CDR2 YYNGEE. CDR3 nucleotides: TGTGCCAGCAGCGTCGAAGGGTTCTCGGGTGATACGCAGTATTTT. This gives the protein CASSVEGFSGDTQYF.

The CDR3 here is CASSKGQFYGYTF. DNA for the CDR3: TGTGCCAGCAGCAAGGGACAGTTCTATGGCTACACCTTC. The chain uses TRBV28 and TRBJ1-2, with TRBD1 identical over 7 bases. CDR1 and CDR2 (germline): MDHEN, SYDVKM. The ends lost 6 bases at V and 4 bases at J; junction bases unmatched: 5. The CDR3 totals 13 residues.

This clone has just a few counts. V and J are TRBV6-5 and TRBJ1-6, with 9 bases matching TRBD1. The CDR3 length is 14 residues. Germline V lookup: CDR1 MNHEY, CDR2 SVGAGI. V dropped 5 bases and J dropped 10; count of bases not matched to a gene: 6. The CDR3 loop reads CASSKQGAGSPLHF. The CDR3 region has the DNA TGTGCCAGCAGTAAACAGGGGGCTGGGTCACCCCTCCACTTT.

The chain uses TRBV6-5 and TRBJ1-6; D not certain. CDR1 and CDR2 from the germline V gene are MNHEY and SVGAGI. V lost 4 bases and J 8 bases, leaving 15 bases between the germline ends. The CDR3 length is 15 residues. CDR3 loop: CASSSPRARDSPLHF. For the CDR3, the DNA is TGTGCCAGCAGTTCCCCGAGAGCCCGGGATTCACCCCTCCACTTT.

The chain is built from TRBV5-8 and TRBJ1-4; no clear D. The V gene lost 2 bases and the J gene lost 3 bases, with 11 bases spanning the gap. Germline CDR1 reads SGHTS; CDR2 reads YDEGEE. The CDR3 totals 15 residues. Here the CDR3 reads CASSFVRGANEKLFF. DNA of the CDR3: TGTGCCAGCAGCTTCGTCAGAGGAGCTAATGAAAAACTGTTTTTT.

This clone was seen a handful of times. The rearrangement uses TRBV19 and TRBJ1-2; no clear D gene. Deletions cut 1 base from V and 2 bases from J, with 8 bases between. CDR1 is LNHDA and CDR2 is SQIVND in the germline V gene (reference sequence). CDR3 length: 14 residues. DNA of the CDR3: TGTGCCAGTAGTATAGGTTCGGGGAACTATGGCTACACCTTC. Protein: CASSIGSGNYGYTF.